What follows describes a single T cell receptor (beta chain). The data were produced by immunoSEQ multiplex PCR, yet TCRdb's version contains in-frame clones alone and is incomplete. The profile shows roughly 300,000 clones, roughly 85% of them singletons. Trimming removed 3 bases from V and 0 bases from J, with 3 bases in between. The CDR3 is 13 residues long. Germline lookup yields CDR1 MNHEY and CDR2 SMNVEV (reference sequence). This sample was taken from a study of blood T cell repertoires in COVID-19. V and J are TRBV27 and TRBJ2-1; D remains unclear. This clonotype originated in a woman aged 50 to 60 who had recovered from COVID-19. The specimen was peripheral blood. CDR3 DNA: TGTGCCAGCAGTTTCAGCTCCTACAATGAGCAGTTCTTC. Its protein product is CASSFSSYNEQFF.